This is a list of T cell receptor beta chains from one sample in a study of blood T cell repertoires in COVID-19. Libraries were prepared by immunoSEQ multiplex PCR; TCRdb keeps only in-frame clonotypes and omits some of them. The sample shows roughly 190,000 clones, around nine tenths of them seen only once. The sequenced sample was peripheral blood. These receptors all come from a human donor in a cohort sampled during active COVID-19. Each CDR3 is given with its conserved first and last residue. The D gene is left open where the match is weak. Clone size is stated in some rows and not others, as once, few, many or a class when expanded.

j_call clone_size v_call d_call cdr3_aa cdr3_nt
TRBJ1-4 - TRBV9 TRBD1 CASSPAADRGLHEKLFF TGTGCCAGCAGCCCCGCGGCTGATAGGGGGCTGCATGAAAAACTGTTTTTT
TRBJ2-1 - TRBV27 TRBD2 CASSLLAGGHNEQFF TGTGCCAGCAGTTTACTAGCGGGAGGGCATAATGAGCAGTTCTTC
TRBJ1-2 once TRBV19 TRBD1 CASSITGVGYGYTF TGTGCCAGTAGTATAACAGGGGTTGGCTATGGCTACACCTTC
TRBJ2-7 - TRBV7-9 - CASSLVDYYEQYF TGTGCCAGCAGCTTAGTAGACTACTACGAGCAGTACTTC
TRBJ2-5 - TRBV30 TRBD2 CAWSLNSGGAYETQYF TGTGCCTGGAGTCTCAATAGCGGGGGGGCATATGAGACCCAGTACTTC
TRBJ2-1 - TRBV18 TRBD2 CASSPSGRSNEQFF TGTGCCAGCTCACCTAGCGGGAGATCCAATGAGCAGTTCTTC
TRBJ2-6 - TRBV9 TRBD1 CASSQQGALTGANVLTF TGTGCCAGCAGTCAACAGGGGGCGTTAACTGGGGCCAACGTCCTGACTTTC
TRBJ2-2 - TRBV7-2 - CASSLARDAGELFF TGTGCCAGCAGCTTAGCGAGGGATGCCGGGGAGCTGTTTTTT
TRBJ2-3 - TRBV6-5 TRBD1 CASRRQGSDTQYF TGTGCCAGCAGGCGACAGGGGTCAGATACGCAGTATTTT
TRBJ2-7 - TRBV4-3 TRBD1 CASSHPGQGIDEQYF TGCGCCAGCAGCCACCCGGGACAGGGTATCGACGAGCAGTACTTC
TRBJ2-3 once TRBV5-4 - CASSLSGVRVDTQYF TGTGCCAGCAGCTTGTCGGGAGTGAGGGTAGATACGCAGTATTTT
TRBJ2-7 - TRBV6-5 TRBD2 CASKGGDSTTGEQYF TGTGCCAGCAAGGGAGGGGACTCGACTACAGGCGAGCAGTACTTC
TRBJ1-5 few TRBV29-1 - CSAGGSGNQPQHF TGCAGCGCCGGGGGTTCGGGCAATCAGCCCCAGCATTTT
TRBJ1-1 once TRBV5-1 - CASSLDRDRTEAFF TGCGCCAGCAGCTTGGACAGGGATAGGACTGAAGCTTTCTTT
TRBJ1-5 - TRBV24-1 TRBD1 CATSDPGQGGNQPQHF TGTGCCACCAGTGACCCAGGACAGGGAGGCAATCAGCCCCAGCATTTT
TRBJ1-4 - TRBV7-6 TRBD1 CASSLGTGVNEKLFF TGTGCCAGCAGCTTAGGGACAGGGGTTAATGAAAAACTGTTTTTT
TRBJ2-5 - TRBV7-9 TRBD1 CASSFGQGRETQYF TGTGCCAGCAGCTTTGGACAGGGAAGGGAGACCCAGTACTTC
TRBJ2-1 - TRBV5-1 TRBD2 CASSLSSGGAFEQFF TGCGCCAGCAGCTTGTCTAGCGGGGGGGCCTTTGAGCAGTTCTTC
TRBJ2-1 - TRBV10-3 TRBD2 CAISGLAGGSYNEQFF TGTGCCATCAGTGGCCTAGCGGGAGGGTCCTACAATGAGCAGTTCTTC
TRBJ2-5 - TRBV4-1 - CASSQAGSETQYF TGCGCCAGCAGCCAAGCAGGATCGGAGACCCAGTACTTC
TRBJ2-7 - TRBV12-3/TRBV12-4 TRBD1 CATRGQGSSEQYF TGTGCCACCCGGGGACAGGGTAGTTCCGAGCAGTACTTC
TRBJ2-5 - TRBV9 - CASSGGTSEETQYF TGTGCCAGCAGCGGGGGGACTTCAGAAGAGACCCAGTACTTC
TRBJ2-1 - TRBV7-6 TRBD1 CASSLGDRGKYNEQFF TGTGCCAGCAGCTTAGGGGACAGGGGGAAATACAATGAGCAGTTCTTC
TRBJ1-5 once TRBV27 TRBD1 CASSLRQGLQPQHF TGTGCCAGCAGTCTCCGACAGGGACTTCAGCCCCAGCATTTT
TRBJ1-1 once TRBV24-1 TRBD1 CATSDRNRGTGGNTEAFF TGTGCCACCAGTGATAGAAACAGGGGGACAGGCGGGAACACTGAAGCTTTCTTT